The rows below give T cell receptor beta chains drawn from one sample of a study of shared clonotypes between healthy human individuals. Data came from immunoSEQ multiplex PCR; TCRdb stores just in-frame clones and leaves some out. The sample lists approximately 710,000 clones; 80% to 95% were seen once. The sample was memory CD8+ T cells from PBMCs. All receptors come from a man between 18 and 35 years old in good health. Some clones in this sample may be carry-over from other donors' samples. CDR3s include the opening cysteine and the closing phenylalanine or tryptophan. For some rows the clone size is stated as once, few or many, or as a class when expanded; others skip it.

j_call: TRBJ2-7; v_call: TRBV6-8; clone_size: NA; cdr3_aa: CASSSPSPLAGEGYEQYF
j_call: TRBJ2-7; v_call: TRBV9; clone_size: NA; cdr3_aa: CASSAGLAYEQYF
j_call: TRBJ2-1; v_call: TRBV9; clone_size: NA; cdr3_aa: CASSEKSYNEQFF
j_call: TRBJ2-5; v_call: TRBV4-1; clone_size: NA; cdr3_aa: CASSQVFTGVREQYF
j_call: TRBJ1-2; v_call: TRBV7-9; clone_size: NA; cdr3_aa: CASNAGGHGYTF
j_call: TRBJ1-5; v_call: TRBV10-2; clone_size: NA; cdr3_aa: CASTPDRVSNQPQHF
j_call: TRBJ1-2; v_call: TRBV6-1; clone_size: NA; cdr3_aa: CASSEFKGGSKYGYTF
j_call: TRBJ1-2; v_call: TRBV9; clone_size: NA; cdr3_aa: CASSPQEGGHGYTF
j_call: TRBJ2-7; v_call: TRBV5-6; clone_size: NA; cdr3_aa: CASSLRGYEQYF
j_call: TRBJ2-1; v_call: TRBV28; clone_size: NA; cdr3_aa: CASSLLRLFRGTTENEQFF
j_call: TRBJ2-2; v_call: TRBV30; clone_size: NA; cdr3_aa: CAWIGIGAGGWTGELFF
j_call: TRBJ2-3; v_call: TRBV11-2; clone_size: NA; cdr3_aa: CASSFRTDTQYF
j_call: TRBJ2-7; v_call: TRBV7-7; clone_size: NA; cdr3_aa: CASSLGQIYEQYF
j_call: TRBJ1-5; v_call: TRBV28; clone_size: NA; cdr3_aa: CASSLRTWAQDQPQHF
j_call: TRBJ2-2; v_call: TRBV9; clone_size: NA; cdr3_aa: CASSVVEDTGELFF
j_call: TRBJ2-7; v_call: TRBV15; clone_size: NA; cdr3_aa: CATSREGQGGYEQYF
j_call: TRBJ1-1; v_call: TRBV29-1; clone_size: NA; cdr3_aa: CSVGGAILNTEAFF
j_call: TRBJ1-1; v_call: TRBV5-6; clone_size: NA; cdr3_aa: CASSLGPGNTEAFF
j_call: TRBJ2-7; v_call: TRBV9; clone_size: NA; cdr3_aa: CASSVTGTGGAEQYF
j_call: TRBJ2-7; v_call: TRBV15; clone_size: NA; cdr3_aa: CATSTRSKTYEQYF
j_call: TRBJ2-1; v_call: TRBV6-6; clone_size: once; cdr3_aa: CASSYTRLDTEQFF
j_call: TRBJ1-5; v_call: TRBV27; clone_size: NA; cdr3_aa: CASSLWWGGNQPQHF
j_call: TRBJ2-1; v_call: TRBV6-1; clone_size: NA; cdr3_aa: CASSYNEQFF
j_call: TRBJ1-1; v_call: TRBV4-3; clone_size: few; cdr3_aa: CASSRTANTEAFF
j_call: TRBJ2-1; v_call: TRBV5-8; clone_size: NA; cdr3_aa: CASSKPGLAGGPDEQFF
j_call: TRBJ2-1; v_call: TRBV27; clone_size: NA; cdr3_aa: CASTLLAGAPGEQFF
j_call: TRBJ2-6; v_call: TRBV7-2; clone_size: NA; cdr3_aa: CASPFLALGANVLTF
j_call: TRBJ2-7; v_call: TRBV27; clone_size: NA; cdr3_aa: CASSLDSRSSYEQYF
j_call: TRBJ2-1; v_call: TRBV30; clone_size: NA; cdr3_aa: CARTGYNEQFF
j_call: TRBJ2-1; v_call: TRBV27; clone_size: NA; cdr3_aa: CASSLRRAWINEQFF
j_call: TRBJ2-7; v_call: TRBV29-1; clone_size: NA; cdr3_aa: CSVRTGGRSYEQYF
j_call: TRBJ2-7; v_call: TRBV19; clone_size: NA; cdr3_aa: CASSRGGSYEQYF
j_call: TRBJ2-3; v_call: TRBV27; clone_size: NA; cdr3_aa: CASSSDGTSDIFPQRDTQYF
j_call: TRBJ2-3; v_call: TRBV10-3; clone_size: NA; cdr3_aa: CAISDPLAEITDTQYF
j_call: TRBJ2-1; v_call: TRBV4-2; clone_size: NA; cdr3_aa: CASSQASRLIYNEQFF
j_call: TRBJ2-7; v_call: TRBV6-5; clone_size: NA; cdr3_aa: CASSFGTGAYEQYF
j_call: TRBJ2-3; v_call: TRBV29-1; clone_size: NA; cdr3_aa: CSAYPGPSTDTQYF
j_call: TRBJ1-1; v_call: TRBV28; clone_size: NA; cdr3_aa: CASSLQGRNTEAFF
j_call: TRBJ2-7; v_call: TRBV9; clone_size: NA; cdr3_aa: CGGLAMGEQYF
j_call: TRBJ1-2; v_call: TRBV13; clone_size: NA; cdr3_aa: CASSGRGQGVVGYTF
j_call: TRBJ2-7; v_call: TRBV21-1; clone_size: NA; cdr3_aa: CASNGQGNYPYEQYF
j_call: TRBJ2-7; v_call: TRBV7-6; clone_size: NA; cdr3_aa: CASSQGQWVSEQYF
j_call: TRBJ2-5; v_call: TRBV10-1; clone_size: NA; cdr3_aa: CASSYGAINQETQYF